The T cell receptor beta chain under discussion was sequenced for a study of blood T cells in healthy people across ages. The CDR3 is made up of 14 amino acids. Germline V CDR1 and CDR2: LGHDT, YNNKEL (reference sequence). Points from the study as a whole: While age rose, TCR beta diversity per million T cells dropped in a roughly linear way.

Concerning this clonotype itself: What it recognizes is unknown.

Next came a second PCR, run for about 7 to 12 cycles, which used a sample-barcoded 5' primer along with a J-beta primer mix. The authors tagged each cDNA molecule using a template-switch adaptor with 12 random nucleotides. TCRdb reprocessed the 5' RACE reads with MiXCR, giving one entry per CDR3 protein. The data show about 1.5 million distinct CDR3 sequences, with 35% to 45% seen just once and about 3.8% held by the top ten. V gene TRBV3-1 combines with J gene TRBJ2-5, with D perhaps being TRBD1 or TRBD2 (5 bases each). The J call may be mistaken, given a closer DNA end match to TRBJ2-7. The source material was blood. The receptor comes from a woman in her late teens or twenties in good health. CDR3 sequence (DNA): TGTGCCACAACTCATACCCTAATTGGGGGCGAGCAGTACTTC. Protein sequence: CATTHTLIGGEQYF.